This TCR beta chain was captured in a study of cytomegalovirus exposure and HLA in healthy donors. Background on the study: Genotyping of 400 or so donors showed that over 80% belonged to the Caucasian-associated ancestry cluster.

Points on this clone: Its antigen is unknown.

Germline CDR1 reads MNHEY; CDR2 reads SMNVEV (reference sequence). The CDR3 extends over 13 amino acids. Trimming shortened V by 2 bases and J by 1 base, and 5 bases separated the two germline ends. Study observations and caveats: Cytomegalovirus-associated TCR beta chains were listed, numbering roughly 150. CMV serostatus was the sole immune exposure information available.

Primers for the PCR totalled 60 Vbeta and 13 Jbeta. Generated by immunoSEQ multiplex PCR, the TCRdb table keeps only in-frame clones and is missing some. The sample has about 180,000 clones, 76% seen once. The sequenced material came from PBMCs. The rearrangement uses TRBV27 and TRBJ1-1; unclear D gene. This clonotype was obtained from a man between 18 and 29 years old in good health and CMV-seronegative. CDR3 sequence reads: CASSLRENTEAFF. The CDR3 region has the DNA TGTGCCAGCAGTTTACGGGAGAACACTGAAGCTTTCTTT.